This TCR beta chain was obtained from a study of lymphopenia after photon versus proton radiotherapy. General study results and limits: Post-nadir diversity loss with photons came from oligoclonal expansion, particularly CD8+ Temra cells. Proton therapy kept repertoires fairly stable, unlike photons, which gained effector/memory cells. Survival link was tested only in deceased patients; proton benefit remains a possibility. Larger post-nadir TCR diversity loss correlated inversely with survival in deceased patients.

Repertoires were generated with immunoSEQ multiplex PCR, while TCRdb's copy carries only in-frame clones and drops some. The repertoire has more than 70,000 clones, more than 70% of them found once; the top ten carry about 1.3%. This CDR3 has 19 residues. Trimming at V came to 5 bases and at J to 5 bases, leaving 18 bases not matched to a gene. Germline V gene data show CDR1 as SGHTA and CDR2 as FQGTGA. This clone was seen just once. As yet, its antigen is unknown. This receptor was identified in a man in his 60s with pancreatic cancer. Source: peripheral blood, taken from a patient treated with proton-based radiotherapy. V is TRBV7-3 and J is TRBJ2-1; 10 bases are a match to TRBD2. The CDR3 sequence is CASSPSGLAVGMRHNEQFF. Here the CDR3 DNA reads TGTGCCAGCAGCCCAAGTGGACTAGCGGTCGGGATGCGACACAATGAGCAGTTCTTC.